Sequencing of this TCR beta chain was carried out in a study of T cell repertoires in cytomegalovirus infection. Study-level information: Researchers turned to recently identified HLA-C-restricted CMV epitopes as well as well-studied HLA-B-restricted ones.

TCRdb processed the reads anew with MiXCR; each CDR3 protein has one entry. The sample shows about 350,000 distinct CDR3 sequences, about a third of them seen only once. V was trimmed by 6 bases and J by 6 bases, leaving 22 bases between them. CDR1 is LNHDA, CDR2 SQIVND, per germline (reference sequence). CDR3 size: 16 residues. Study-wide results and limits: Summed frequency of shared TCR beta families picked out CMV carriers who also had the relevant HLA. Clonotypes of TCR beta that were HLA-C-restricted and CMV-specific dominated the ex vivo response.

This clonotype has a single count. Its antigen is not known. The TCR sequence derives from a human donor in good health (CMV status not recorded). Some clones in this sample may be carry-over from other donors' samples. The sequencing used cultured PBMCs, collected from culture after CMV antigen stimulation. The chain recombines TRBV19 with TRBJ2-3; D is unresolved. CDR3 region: CASSRMPGQVLDTQYF. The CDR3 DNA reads TGTGCCAGTAGCCGAATGCCCGGGCAGGTTTTGGATACGCAGTATTTT.